This T cell receptor (beta chain) appears in the sequencing data of a study of regulatory dendritic cells for organ transplantation. Background on the study: LPS was added to dendritic cell cultures on day 6. The study's findings and limits: Memory T cells were less diverse than naive, with memory CD8+ most oligoclonal. Between individuals, the alloreactive memory CD8+ T cell pool differed considerably.

CFSE-labeled sorted T cells met regulatory or mature dendritic cells for around five days. Within the sample, this clone is medium-sized. Its antigen is unknown. Only in-frame clones appear in the TCRdb table, and some are missing; sequencing was by immunoSEQ multiplex PCR. Of 9,500 to 15,000 clones in the sample, around two thirds were seen once. The source of this sequence is a human donor in good health. Sequencing was performed on naive CD8+ T cells from blood cultured with dendritic cells. Subset: CD45RA+ naive T cells.

CDR3 in DNA: TGCGCCAGCAGTCAATCGGGTACGACAGGCCTCTGGGGCTACACCTTC. Translating it yields CASSQSGTTGLWGYTF. The V call is TRBV23-1, the J call TRBJ1-2, with D perhaps TRBD1 (6 bases). TRBV23-1 is identified as an open reading frame with a role that is uncertain. Trimming removed 0 bases from V and 8 bases from J, with 19 bases in between. The length of the CDR3 is 16 residues.